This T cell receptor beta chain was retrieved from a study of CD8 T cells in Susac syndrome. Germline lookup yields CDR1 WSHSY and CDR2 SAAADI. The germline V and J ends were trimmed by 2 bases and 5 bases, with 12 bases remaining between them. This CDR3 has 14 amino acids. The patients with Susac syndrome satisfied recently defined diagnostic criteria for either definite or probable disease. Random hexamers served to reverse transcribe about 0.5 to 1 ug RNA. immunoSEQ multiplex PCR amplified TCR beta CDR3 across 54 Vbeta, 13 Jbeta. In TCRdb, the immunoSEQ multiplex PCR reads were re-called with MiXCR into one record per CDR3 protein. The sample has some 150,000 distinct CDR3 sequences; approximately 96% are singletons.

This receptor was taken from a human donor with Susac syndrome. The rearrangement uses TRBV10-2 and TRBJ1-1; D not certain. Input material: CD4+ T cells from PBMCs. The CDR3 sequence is CASSERGPRTEAFF. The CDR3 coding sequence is TGCGCCAGCAGTGAGAGAGGGCCTAGGACTGAAGCTTTCTTT.